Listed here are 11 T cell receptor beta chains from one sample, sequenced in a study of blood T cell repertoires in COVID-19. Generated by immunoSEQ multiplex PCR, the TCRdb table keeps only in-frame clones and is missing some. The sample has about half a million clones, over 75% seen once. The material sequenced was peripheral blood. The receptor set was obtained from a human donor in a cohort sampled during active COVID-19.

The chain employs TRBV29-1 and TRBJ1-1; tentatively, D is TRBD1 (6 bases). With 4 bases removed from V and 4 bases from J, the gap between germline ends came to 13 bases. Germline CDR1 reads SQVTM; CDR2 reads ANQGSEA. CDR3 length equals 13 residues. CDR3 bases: TGCAGCGTTGCAGGGGTCATGGGCACTGAAGCTTTCTTT. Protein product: CSVAGVMGTEAFF. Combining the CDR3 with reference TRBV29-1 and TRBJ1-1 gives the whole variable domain SAVISQKPSRDICQRGTSLTIQCQVDSQVTMMFWYRQQPGQSLTLIATANQGSEATYESGFVIDKFPISRPNLTFSTLTVSNMSPEDSSIYLCSVAGVMGTEAFFGQGTRLTVV.

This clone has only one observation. The CDR3 region is CSATGGLNEQYF. CDR3 nucleotides: TGCAGCGCCACAGGGGGGTTGAACGAGCAGTACTTC. This chain joins TRBV29-1 and TRBJ2-7; 8 nucleotides line up with TRBD1. CDR1 and CDR2 (germline): SQVTM, ANQGSEA. The CDR3 sequence is 12 residues long. V shed 7 bases, J shed 5 bases, and the junction held 7 bases outside the gene matches.

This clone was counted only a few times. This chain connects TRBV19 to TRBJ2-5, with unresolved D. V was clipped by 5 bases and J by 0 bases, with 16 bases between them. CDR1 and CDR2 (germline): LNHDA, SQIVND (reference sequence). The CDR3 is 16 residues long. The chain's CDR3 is CASSPETPRYQETQYF. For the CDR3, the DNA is TGTGCCAGTAGTCCTGAGACACCCCGGTACCAAGAGACCCAGTACTTC. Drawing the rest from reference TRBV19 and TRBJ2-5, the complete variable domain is DGGITQSPKYLFRKEGQNVTLSCEQNLNHDAMYWYRQDPGQGLRLIYYSQIVNDFQKGDIAEGYSVSREKKESFPLTVTSAQKNPTAFYLCASSPETPRYQETQYFGPGTRLLVL.

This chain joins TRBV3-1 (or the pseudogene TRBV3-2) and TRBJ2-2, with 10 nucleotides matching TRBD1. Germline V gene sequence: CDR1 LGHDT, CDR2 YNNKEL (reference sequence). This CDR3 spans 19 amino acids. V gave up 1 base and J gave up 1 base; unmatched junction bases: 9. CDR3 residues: CASSQARDRGEGNTGELFF. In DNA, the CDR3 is TGTGCCAGCAGCCAAGCAAGGGACAGGGGAGAGGGGAACACCGGGGAGCTGTTTTTT.

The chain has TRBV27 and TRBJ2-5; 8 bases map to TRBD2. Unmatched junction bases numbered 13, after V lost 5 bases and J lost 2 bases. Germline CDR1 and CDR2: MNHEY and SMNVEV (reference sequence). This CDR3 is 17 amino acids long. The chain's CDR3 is CASSPGASGSRQETQYF. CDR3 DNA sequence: TGTGCCAGCAGTCCCGGGGCAAGCGGGAGTCGGCAAGAGACCCAGTACTTC.

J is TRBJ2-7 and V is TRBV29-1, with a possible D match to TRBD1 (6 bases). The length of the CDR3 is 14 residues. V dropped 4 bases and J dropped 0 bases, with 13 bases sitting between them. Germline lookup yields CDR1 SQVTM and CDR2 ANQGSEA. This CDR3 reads CSVAGVGFSYEQYF. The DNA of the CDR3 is TGCAGCGTTGCAGGGGTGGGGTTCTCCTACGAGCAGTACTTC.

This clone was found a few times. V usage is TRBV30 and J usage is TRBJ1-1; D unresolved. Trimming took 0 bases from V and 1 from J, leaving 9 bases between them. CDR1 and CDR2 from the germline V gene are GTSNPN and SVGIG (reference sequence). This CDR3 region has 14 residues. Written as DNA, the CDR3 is TGTGCCTGGAGTGTACAAGCGGCGAACACTGAAGCTTTCTTT. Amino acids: CAWSVQAANTEAFF.

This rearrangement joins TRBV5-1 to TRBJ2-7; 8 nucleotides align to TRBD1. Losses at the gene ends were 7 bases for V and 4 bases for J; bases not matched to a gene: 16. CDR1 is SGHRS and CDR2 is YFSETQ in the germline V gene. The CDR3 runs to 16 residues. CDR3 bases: TGCGCCAGCTCCTACCAGGGGGCTAGCTCGGGTTACGAGCAGTACTTC. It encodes CASSYQGASSGYEQYF.

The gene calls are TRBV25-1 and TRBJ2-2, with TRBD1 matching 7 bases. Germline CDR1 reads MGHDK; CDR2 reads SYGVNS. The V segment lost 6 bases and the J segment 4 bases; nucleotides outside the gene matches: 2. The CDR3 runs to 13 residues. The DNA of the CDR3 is TGTGCCAGCAGGACAGGGATCACCGGGGAGCTGTTTTTT. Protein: CASRTGITGELFF.

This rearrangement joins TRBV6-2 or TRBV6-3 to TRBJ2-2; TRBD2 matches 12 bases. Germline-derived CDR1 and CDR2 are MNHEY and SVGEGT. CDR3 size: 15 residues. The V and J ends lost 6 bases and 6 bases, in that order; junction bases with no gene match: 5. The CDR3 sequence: CASSRLAGEAGELFF. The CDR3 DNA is TGTGCCAGCAGCCGACTAGCGGGAGAGGCCGGGGAGCTGTTTTTT.

Here the CDR3 reads CASSLGDSRAYGYTF. CDR3 nucleotide sequence: TGTGCCAGCAGCTTAGGGGACAGTCGCGCCTATGGCTACACCTTC. The chain carries TRBV7-9 and TRBJ1-2; 7 positions agree with TRBD1. Germline assignment: CDR1 SEHNR and CDR2 FQNEAQ (reference sequence). The CDR3 runs to 15 residues. The ends lost 1 base at V and 4 bases at J; junction bases unmatched: 6.